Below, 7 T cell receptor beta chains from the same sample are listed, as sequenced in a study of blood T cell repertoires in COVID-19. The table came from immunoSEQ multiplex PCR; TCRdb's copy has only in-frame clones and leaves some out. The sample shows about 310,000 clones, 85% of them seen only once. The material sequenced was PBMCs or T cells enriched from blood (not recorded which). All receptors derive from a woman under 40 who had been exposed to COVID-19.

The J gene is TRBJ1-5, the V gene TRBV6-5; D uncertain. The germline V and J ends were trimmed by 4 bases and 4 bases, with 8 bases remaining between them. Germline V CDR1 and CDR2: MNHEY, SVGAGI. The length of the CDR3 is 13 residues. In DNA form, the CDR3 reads TGTGCCAGCAGTTCGACTACTAATCAGCCCCAGCATTTT. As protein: CASSSTTNQPQHF.

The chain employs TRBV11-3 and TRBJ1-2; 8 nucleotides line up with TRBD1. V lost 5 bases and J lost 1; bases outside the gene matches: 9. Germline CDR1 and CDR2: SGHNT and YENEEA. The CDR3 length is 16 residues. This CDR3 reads CASSLRTGTGNYGYTF. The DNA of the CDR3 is TGTGCCAGCAGCCTACGGACAGGGACGGGTAACTATGGCTACACCTTC. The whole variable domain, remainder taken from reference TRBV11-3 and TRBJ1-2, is EAGVVQSPRYKIIEKKQPVAFWCNPISGHNTLYWYLQNLGQGPELLIRYENEEAVDDSQLPKDRFSAERLKGVDSTLKIQPAELGDSAVYLCASSLRTGTGNYGYTFGSGTRLTVV.

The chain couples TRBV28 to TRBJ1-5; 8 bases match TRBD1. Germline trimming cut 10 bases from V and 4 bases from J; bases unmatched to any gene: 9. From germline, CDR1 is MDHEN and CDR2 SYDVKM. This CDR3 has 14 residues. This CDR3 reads CAITTGEPNQPQHF. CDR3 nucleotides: TGTGCCATCACGACAGGGGAACCGAATCAGCCCCAGCATTTT.

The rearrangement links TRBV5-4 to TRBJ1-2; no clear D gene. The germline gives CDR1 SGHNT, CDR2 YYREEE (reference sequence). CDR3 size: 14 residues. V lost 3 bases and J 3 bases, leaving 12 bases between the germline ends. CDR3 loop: CASSSPRADYGYTF. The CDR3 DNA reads TGTGCCAGCAGCTCCCCGAGGGCGGACTATGGCTACACCTTC.

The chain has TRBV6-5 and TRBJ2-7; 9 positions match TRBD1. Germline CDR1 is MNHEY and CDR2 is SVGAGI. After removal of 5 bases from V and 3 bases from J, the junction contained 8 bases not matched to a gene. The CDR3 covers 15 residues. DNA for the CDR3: TGTGCCAGCAGTCGCTCCGGGACAGGGCACTACGAGCAGTACTTC. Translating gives CASSRSGTGHYEQYF.

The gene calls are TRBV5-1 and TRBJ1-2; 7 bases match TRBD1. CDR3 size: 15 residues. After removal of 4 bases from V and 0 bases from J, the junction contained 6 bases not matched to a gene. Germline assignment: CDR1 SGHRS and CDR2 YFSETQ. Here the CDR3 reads CASSAGTVPNYGYTF. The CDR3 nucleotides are TGCGCCAGCAGCGCCGGGACAGTCCCTAACTATGGCTACACCTTC.

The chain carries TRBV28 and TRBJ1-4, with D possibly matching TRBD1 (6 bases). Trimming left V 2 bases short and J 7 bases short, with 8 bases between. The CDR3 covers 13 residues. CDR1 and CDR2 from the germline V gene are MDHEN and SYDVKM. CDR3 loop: CASSLQGREKLFF. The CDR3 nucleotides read TGTGCCAGCAGTTTACAGGGGCGTGAAAAACTGTTTTTT.